This T cell receptor beta chain was recorded in a study of blood T cell repertoires in COVID-19. Across the whole study: The origin of the acute and convalescent COVID-19 samples was the United States, Italy and Spain. Sample material is recorded as cDNA or gDNA derived from T cells, B-cell-depleted T cells, or PBMCs.

Trimming cost V 5 bases and J 8 bases; bases outside gene matches: 5. The CDR3 consists of 12 residues. Germline CDR1 reads SEHNR; CDR2 reads FQNEAQ (reference sequence). In the authors' workflow: Quantification of nucleated cells was approximated via reference gene primer amplification. Profiled with immunoSEQ multiplex PCR; TCRdb holds only in-frame clones, not every one. V, J and clone size were drawn from that table, and D and trimming were deduced from the DNA. The repertoire includes 130,000 to 150,000 clones, about 85% of them detected once, and more than 2% sits in the top ten. Sample: peripheral blood. This TCR derives from a human donor with acute or convalescent COVID-19. The donor label of this sample is uncertain. The chain joins TRBV7-9 to TRBJ1-2, with 7 bases lining up with TRBD1. This CDR3 reads CASSLTGSGYTF. The CDR3, as DNA: TGTGCCAGCAGCCTGACAGGGTCCGGCTACACCTTC.